The 12 T cell receptor beta chains in this list originate from one sample, sequenced in a study of blood T cell repertoires in COVID-19. The protocol was immunoSEQ multiplex PCR, while the TCRdb copy is restricted to in-frame clones and leaves out a portion. The sample consists of around 150,000 clones, around 80% of them appearing once. Sequences were obtained from peripheral blood. All receptors come from a woman aged 80 or over with acute or convalescent COVID-19.

This clone has just a few counts. V gene TRBV2 combines with J gene TRBJ2-7, with 13 bases that match TRBD2. The CDR3 has 14 residues. Germline CDR1 reads SNHLY; CDR2 reads FYNNEI. V trimming: 6 bases; J trimming: 6 bases; junction bases outside the gene matches: 5. The DNA of the CDR3 is TGTGCCAGCAGCCGGACTAGCGGGAGTATCGAGCAGTACTTC. This gives the protein CASSRTSGSIEQYF.

This chain joins TRBV6-1 and TRBJ2-1; 9 nucleotides align to TRBD1. This CDR3 has 15 amino acids. Trimming cost V 2 bases and J 6 bases; bases outside gene matches: 5. Germline-derived CDR1 and CDR2 are MNHNS and SASEGT. The CDR3 nucleotides read TGTGCCAGCAGTGAACACAGGGGGCTTTCCAATGAGCAGTTCTTC. Amino acids: CASSEHRGLSNEQFF.

V and J are TRBV3-1 (or the pseudogene TRBV3-2) and TRBJ1-2; 7 nucleotides match TRBD1. This CDR3 has 15 amino acids. V dropped 1 base and J dropped 4; count of bases not matched to a gene: 6. Germline CDR1 and CDR2: LGHDT and YNNKEL (reference sequence). CDR3 in amino acids: CASSQAQGTGYGYTF. CDR3 coding DNA: TGTGCCAGCAGCCAAGCACAGGGGACCGGCTATGGCTACACCTTC.

This clone was seen once. This sequence joins TRBV12-3 or TRBV12-4 and TRBJ1-2; TRBD1 is a possible D gene (5 bases). The CDR3 is 11 residues long. V was cut by 8 bases and J by 5 bases, with 9 bases left in between. CDR3 sequence reads: CASQAGYGYTF. As DNA, the CDR3 is TGTGCCAGCCAGGCAGGGTATGGCTACACCTTC.

This rearrangement joins TRBV21-1 to TRBJ2-6; the table's D call, TRBD2, was not checked against the DNA. TRBV21-1 constitutes a pseudogene. The CDR3 loop spans 20 amino acids. The CDR3: CASNQSGGLAGVSGANVLTF. In DNA form, the CDR3 reads TGTGCCAGCAATCAAAGCGGAGGACTAGCGGGAGTATCCGGGGCCAACGTCCTGACTTTC.

CDR3 loop: CASSYEVAGRDEQFF. CDR3 bases: TGTGCCAGCAGCTACGAGGTAGCGGGAAGGGATGAGCAGTTCTTC. J is TRBJ2-1 and V is TRBV14; 8 nucleotides match TRBD2. This CDR3 has 15 residues. V trimming: 5 bases; J trimming: 8 bases; junction bases outside the gene matches: 11. CDR1 and CDR2 (germline): SGHDN, FVKESK.

The chain combines TRBV28 with TRBJ2-6; TRBD1 agrees at 8 bases. V shed 5 bases and J 1 base; nucleotides not matched to a gene: 7. This CDR3 spans 17 amino acids. Germline CDR1 reads MDHEN; CDR2 reads SYDVKM. The CDR3, as DNA: TGTGCCAGCAGTCCCCGGACAGGGCTATCTGGGGCCAACGTCCTGACTTTC. Residues: CASSPRTGLSGANVLTF.

The genes are TRBV19 and TRBJ2-5, with 9 bases matching TRBD2. After removal of 5 bases from V and 13 bases from J, the junction contained 20 bases not matched to a gene. The CDR3 is 16 residues long. Germline CDR1 LNHDA, CDR2 SQIVND (reference sequence). The CDR3 reads CASSPPGGAGGRHPYF. In nucleotides, the CDR3 is TGTGCCAGTAGTCCTCCCGGTGGAGCGGGGGGACGTCATCCGTACTTC.

This clone was detected a few times. The chain combines TRBV27 with TRBJ2-2, with TRBD2 as a possible D gene (6 bases). CDR3 length: 13 amino acids. The germline V gene has CDR1 MNHEY and CDR2 SMNVEV (reference sequence). Trimming shortened V by 3 bases and J by 6 bases, and 8 bases separated the two germline ends. This chain's CDR3 is CASSFRRAGELFF. CDR3 bases: TGTGCCAGCAGTTTTAGGAGGGCCGGGGAGCTGTTTTTT.

The rearrangement links TRBV19 to TRBJ2-4; tentative D call: TRBD1 (6 bases). Trimming removed 4 bases from V and 7 bases from J, with 17 bases in between. This CDR3 is built from 15 residues. Germline CDR1 and CDR2: LNHDA and SQIVND (reference sequence). CDR3 nucleotide sequence: TGTGCCAGTAGTACTTCCTCGGGTCAGGGGAACATTCAGTACTTC. It encodes CASSTSSGQGNIQYF. The whole variable domain, remainder taken from reference TRBV19 and TRBJ2-4, is DGGITQSPKYLFRKEGQNVTLSCEQNLNHDAMYWYRQDPGQGLRLIYYSQIVNDFQKGDIAEGYSVSREKKESFPLTVTSAQKNPTAFYLCASSTSSGQGNIQYFGAGTRLSVL.

The rearrangement uses TRBV7-2 and TRBJ2-1; D is undetermined. Trimming left V 1 base short and J 4 bases short, with 5 bases between. Germline CDR1 reads SGHTA; CDR2 reads FQGNSA. The CDR3 extends over 13 amino acids. This CDR3 reads CASSLVPYNEQFF. The CDR3 nucleotides are TGTGCCAGCAGCTTAGTTCCTTACAATGAGCAGTTCTTC.

On this clone: Other DNA variants within this sample encode the same CDR3. The chain uses TRBV4-3 and TRBJ2-3; TRBD2 aligns across 9 bases. Germline CDR1 reads LGHNA; CDR2 reads YSLEER. This CDR3 has 16 residues. With V trimmed by 1 base and J by 1 base, 3 bases remained unmatched. The CDR3 reads CASSQAASGGTDTQYF. CDR3 sequence (DNA): TGCGCCAGCAGCCAAGCGGCTAGCGGGGGCACAGATACGCAGTATTTT.